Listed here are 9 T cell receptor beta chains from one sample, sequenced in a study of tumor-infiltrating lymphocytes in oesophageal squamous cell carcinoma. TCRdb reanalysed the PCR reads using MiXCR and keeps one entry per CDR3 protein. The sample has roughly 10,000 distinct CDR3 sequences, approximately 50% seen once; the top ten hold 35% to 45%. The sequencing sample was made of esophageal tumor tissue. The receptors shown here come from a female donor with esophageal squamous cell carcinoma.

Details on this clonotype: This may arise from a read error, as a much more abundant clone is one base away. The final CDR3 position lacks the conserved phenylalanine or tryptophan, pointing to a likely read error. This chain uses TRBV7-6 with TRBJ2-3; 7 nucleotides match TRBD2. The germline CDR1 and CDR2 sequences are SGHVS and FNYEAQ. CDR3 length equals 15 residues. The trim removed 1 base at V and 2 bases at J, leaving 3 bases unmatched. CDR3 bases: TGTGCCAGCAGCTTAGGAGCGGGGTTCACAGATACGCAGTATTCT. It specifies CASSLGAGFTDTQYS.

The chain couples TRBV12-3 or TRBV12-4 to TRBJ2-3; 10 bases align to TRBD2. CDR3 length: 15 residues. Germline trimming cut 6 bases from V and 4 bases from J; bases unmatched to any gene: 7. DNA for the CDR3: TGTGCCAGCAGCGGGATAGCGGGAGGAGCAGATACGCAGTATTTT. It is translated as CASSGIAGGADTQYF.

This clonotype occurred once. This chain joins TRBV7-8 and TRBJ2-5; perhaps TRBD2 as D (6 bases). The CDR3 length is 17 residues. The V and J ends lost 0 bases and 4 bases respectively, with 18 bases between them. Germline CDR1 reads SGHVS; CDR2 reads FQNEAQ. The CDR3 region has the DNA TGTGCCAGCAGCTTAGCGGTGGACCCCGGAGGGGTAGAGACCCAGTACTTC. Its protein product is CASSLAVDPGGVETQYF.

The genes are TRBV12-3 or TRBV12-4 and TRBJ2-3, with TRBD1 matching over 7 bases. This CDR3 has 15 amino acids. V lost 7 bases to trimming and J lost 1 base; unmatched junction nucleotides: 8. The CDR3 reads CASTGDSFGTDTQYF. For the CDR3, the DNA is TGTGCCAGCACCGGGGACAGTTTCGGCACAGATACGCAGTATTTT.

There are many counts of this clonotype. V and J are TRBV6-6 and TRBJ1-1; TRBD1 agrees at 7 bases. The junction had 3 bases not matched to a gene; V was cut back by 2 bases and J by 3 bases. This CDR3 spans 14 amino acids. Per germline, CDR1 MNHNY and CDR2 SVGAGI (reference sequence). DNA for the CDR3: TGTGCCAGCAGTTACGAGACAGGGCACACTGAAGCTTTCTTT. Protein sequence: CASSYETGHTEAFF.

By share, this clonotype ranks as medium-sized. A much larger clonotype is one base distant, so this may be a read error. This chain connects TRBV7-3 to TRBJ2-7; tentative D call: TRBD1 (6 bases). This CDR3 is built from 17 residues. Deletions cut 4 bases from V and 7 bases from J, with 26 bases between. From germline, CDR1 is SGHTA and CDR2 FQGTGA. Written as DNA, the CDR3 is TGTGCCAGCAGCTCAAGGGGGAATCTAGGCTCCTACAATGAGCAGTACTTC. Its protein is CASSSRGNLGSYNEQYF.

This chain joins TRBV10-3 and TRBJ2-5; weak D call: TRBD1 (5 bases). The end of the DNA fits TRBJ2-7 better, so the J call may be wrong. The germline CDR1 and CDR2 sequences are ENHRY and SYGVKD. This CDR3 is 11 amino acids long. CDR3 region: CAVQGSYEQYF. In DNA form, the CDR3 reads TGTGCCGTCCAGGGATCCTACGAGCAGTACTTC.

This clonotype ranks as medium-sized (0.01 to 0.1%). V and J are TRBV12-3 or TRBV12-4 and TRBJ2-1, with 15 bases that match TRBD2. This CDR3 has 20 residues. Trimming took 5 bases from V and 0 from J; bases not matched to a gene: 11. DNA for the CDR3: TGTGCCAGCAGTCCCCCTCCGGGACTAGCGGGAGGCGGCTCCTACAATGAGCAGTTCTTC. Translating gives CASSPPPGLAGGGSYNEQFF.

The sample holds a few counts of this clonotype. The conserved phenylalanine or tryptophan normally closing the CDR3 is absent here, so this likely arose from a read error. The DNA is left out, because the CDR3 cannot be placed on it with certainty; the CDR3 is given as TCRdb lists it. CDR3 residues: CASSFRDR. This chain connects TRBV28 to TRBJ2-7; TRBD1 reflects the table's D call only, with no check against the DNA. Germline assignment: CDR1 MDHEN and CDR2 SYDVKM. 8 amino acids form the CDR3, both terminal residues included.